This T cell receptor beta chain stems from a study of Ad26.COV2.S vaccination and SARS-CoV-2 variants. At the level of the study: Donor got 5x10^10 or 1x10^11 viral particles of Ad26.COV2.S. Findings and caveats of the study: The study found similar non-spike TCR breadth in vaccine and placebo recipients.

Treatment denoted: around 19 received Ad26.COV2.S at low or high dose, single or two shots; 5 received placebo; per-sample allocation not given. The samples were gathered on day 63 after the first injection of vaccine or placebo. This clone was picked up a small number of times. Its antigen is currently unknown. Clones were sequenced by immunoSEQ multiplex PCR, and TCRdb holds only the in-frame ones, with some missing. The sample lists some 290,000 clones; 85% were seen once. The clonotype was recovered from a person between 18 and 60 years old who received the Ad26.COV2.S COVID-19 vaccine or a placebo. Sequenced here: peripheral blood, sampled in a trial of Ad26.COV2.S vaccine versus placebo.

This CDR3 reads CASHLRGLNYGYTF. CDR3 coding DNA: TGTGCCAGTCACCTCCGAGGCCTCAACTATGGCTACACCTTC. The gene calls are TRBV28 and TRBJ1-2; D not resolved. The CDR3 runs 14 residues. V shed 9 bases and J shed 2 bases, with 16 bases lying between them. Germline CDR1 MDHEN, CDR2 SYDVKM.